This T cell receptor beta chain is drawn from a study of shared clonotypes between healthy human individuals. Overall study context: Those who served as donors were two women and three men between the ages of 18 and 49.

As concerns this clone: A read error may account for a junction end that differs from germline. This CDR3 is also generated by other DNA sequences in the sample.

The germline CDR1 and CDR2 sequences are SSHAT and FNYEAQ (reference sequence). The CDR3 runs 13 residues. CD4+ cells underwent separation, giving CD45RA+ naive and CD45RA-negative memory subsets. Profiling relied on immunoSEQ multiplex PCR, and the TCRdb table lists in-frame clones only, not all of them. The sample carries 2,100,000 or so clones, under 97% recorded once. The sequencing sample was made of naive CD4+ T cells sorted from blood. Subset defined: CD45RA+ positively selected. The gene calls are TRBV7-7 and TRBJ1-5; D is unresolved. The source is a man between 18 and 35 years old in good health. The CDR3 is CASSLGRDQPQHF. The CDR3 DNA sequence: TGTGCTAGCAGCTTGGGGAGGGATCAGCCCCAGCATTTT. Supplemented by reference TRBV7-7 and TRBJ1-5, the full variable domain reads GAGVSQSPRYKVTKRGQDVTLRCDPISSHATLYWYQQALGQGPEFLTYFNYEAQPDKSGLPSDRFSAERPEGSISTLTIQRTEQRDSAMYRCASSLGRDQPQHFGDGTRLSIL.